Described below is a single T cell receptor beta chain sequence and its context. No antigen is known for it. Uncontrolled infection, other autoimmune disease, pregnancy or lactation led to exclusion. This record comes from a study of T cells in Graves' hyperthyroidism and ophthalmopathy. There were TCR beta CDR3 regions amplified from RNA transcripts. The HTBI primer set drove a first-round RT-PCR of the TCR CDR3. A single record per CDR3 protein comes from TCRdb applying MiXCR to the multiplex PCR reads. The sample includes some 720,000 distinct CDR3 sequences, roughly 15% of them seen just once. Findings of the study overall: A model of 13 V-J pairs discriminated ophthalmopathy from stable hyperthyroidism. Among thyroid clonotypes expanded above 0.001, most also appeared in blood.

Sequenced material: blood. The TCR comes from a man younger than 35 with Graves' hyperthyroidism.

In nucleotides, the CDR3 is TGTGCCAGCAGTTTTAGGGGCCCAGAGACCCAGTACTTC. Its protein product is CASSFRGPETQYF. The chain has TRBV27 and TRBJ2-5, with D possibly matching TRBD1 (5 bases). Germline-derived CDR1 and CDR2 are MNHEY and SMNVEV (reference sequence). The CDR3 is made up of 13 amino acids. Trimming shortened V by 3 bases and J by 4 bases, and 9 bases separated the two germline ends.